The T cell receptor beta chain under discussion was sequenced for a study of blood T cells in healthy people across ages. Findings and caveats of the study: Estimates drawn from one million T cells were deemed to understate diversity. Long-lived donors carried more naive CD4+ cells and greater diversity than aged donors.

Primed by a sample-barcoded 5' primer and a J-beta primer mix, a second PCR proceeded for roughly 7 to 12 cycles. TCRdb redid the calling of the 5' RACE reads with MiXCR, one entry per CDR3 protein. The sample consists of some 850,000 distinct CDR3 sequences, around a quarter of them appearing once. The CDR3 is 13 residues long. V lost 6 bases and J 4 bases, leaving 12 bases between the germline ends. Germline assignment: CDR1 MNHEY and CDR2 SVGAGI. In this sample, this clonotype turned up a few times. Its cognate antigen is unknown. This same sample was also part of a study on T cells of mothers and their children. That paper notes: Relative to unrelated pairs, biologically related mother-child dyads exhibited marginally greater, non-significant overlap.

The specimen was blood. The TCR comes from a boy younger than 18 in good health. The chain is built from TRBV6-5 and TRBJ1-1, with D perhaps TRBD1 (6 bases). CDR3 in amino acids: CASSEGGVTEAFF. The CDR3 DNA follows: TGTGCCAGCAGCGAAGGGGGGGTCACTGAAGCTTTCTTT.